The present TCR beta chain was sequenced within a study of blood T cell repertoires in COVID-19. Background on the study: Both acute and convalescent COVID-19 samples were obtained from the United States, Italy and Spain. Nucleic acid was either cDNA or gDNA, and it came from T cells, B-cell-depleted T cells, or PBMCs.

From germline, CDR1 is SNHLY and CDR2 FYNNEI. The CDR3 length is 11 residues. V lost 6 bases, J lost 15 bases, and 8 bases stayed unmatched. In the study's own analysis: Amplified reference gene primers provided the basis for estimating nucleated cell counts. Produced via immunoSEQ multiplex PCR; TCRdb's table is partial and in-frame only. V and J calls plus clone size are reproduced from that table; the DNA served to infer D and trimming. Here the sample spans approximately 300,000 clones, roughly 89% being singletons. This receptor was obtained from a middle-aged man with acute or convalescent COVID-19. The specimen was peripheral blood. The chain employs TRBV2 and TRBJ2-1, with 7 bases fitting TRBD2. CDR3 coding DNA: TGTGCCAGCAGGGGGGGGGAGTTAGGGTTCTTC. It specifies CASRGGELGFF.